These 7 T cell receptor beta chains were sequenced from one sample in a study of PD-1 blockade in classical Hodgkin lymphoma. Every patient relapsed after autologous stem cell transplantation, and brentuximab vedotin exposure varied. Using immunoSEQ multiplex PCR, the repertoire was profiled, and TCRdb retains in-frame clones only, with some absent. There are 40,000 to 65,000 clones in the sample; about 85% occur only once, and roughly 15% lies in the top ten. The material was peripheral blood mononuclear cells (PBMCs), obtained at baseline. These TCRs come from a human donor with classical Hodgkin lymphoma.

The V call is TRBV12-5, the J call TRBJ1-5; tentatively, D is TRBD1 (5 bases). The germline CDR1 and CDR2 sequences are LGHNT and FRNRAP. Trimming took off 7 bases at V and 4 bases at J, with 11 bases between the two ends. This CDR3 is built from 13 residues. The CDR3 region has the DNA TGTGCTAGTGCCTCAGAGGGGAATCAGCCCCAGCATTTT. Protein product: CASASEGNQPQHF.

V is TRBV15 and J is TRBJ2-1; 9 positions agree with TRBD2. CDR3 length: 17 amino acids. V was pared by 3 bases and J by 5 bases, with 11 bases of the junction left unmatched. CDR1 is LNHNV and CDR2 is YYDKDF in the germline V gene (reference sequence). In DNA, the CDR3 is TGTGCCACCAGCAGCTCATCCGGCGGGACTAGCCACAATGAGCAGTTCTTC. It is translated as CATSSSSGGTSHNEQFF.

CDR3 bases: TGTGCCAGCAGCTTAACCGGGACAGGGCCCTACGAGCAGTACGTC. As protein: CASSLTGTGPYEQYV. This chain uses TRBV7-2 with TRBJ2-7; 9 positions agree with TRBD1. The length of the CDR3 is 15 residues. The V gene's germline CDR1 is SGHTA and CDR2 FQGNSA. After removal of 2 bases from V and 2 bases from J, the junction contained 4 bases not matched to a gene.

V and J are TRBV18 and TRBJ1-1; 8 positions match TRBD1. J lost 8 bases, V lost 4 bases, and 3 bases had no gene match. CDR3 size: 12 residues. Germline V gene data show CDR1 as KGHSH and CDR2 as LQKENI. CDR3 coding DNA: TGTGCCAGCTCACAGAGACAGGGGGAAGCTTTCTTT. This sequence encodes CASSQRQGEAFF.

The chain uses TRBV5-1 and TRBJ2-1; 12 nucleotides agree with TRBD2. The CDR3 is 15 amino acids. Per germline, CDR1 SGHRS and CDR2 YFSETQ. Trimming took 5 bases from V and 1 from J; bases not matched to a gene: 1. In DNA form, the CDR3 reads TGCGCCAGCAGGCTAGCGGGAGGGTCCTACAATGAGCAGTTCTTC. Protein product: CASRLAGGSYNEQFF.

The chain joins TRBV7-2 to TRBJ2-1; a weak D match, TRBD2 (6 bases). CDR1 is SGHTA and CDR2 is FQGNSA in the germline V gene. The CDR3 is 13 amino acids. V was cut by 0 bases and J by 9 bases, with 9 bases left in between. This CDR3 reads CASSLAGGGEQFF. CDR3 DNA sequence: TGTGCCAGCAGCTTAGCGGGAGGAGGTGAGCAGTTCTTC.

The chain couples TRBV15 to TRBJ1-2; D gene ambiguous. Trimming stripped 4 bases from V and 6 bases from J, with 12 bases between. This CDR3 comprises 13 residues. The germline CDR1 and CDR2 sequences are LNHNV and YYDKDF (reference sequence). In DNA form, the CDR3 reads TGTGCCACCAGCATTTCCGGCGGGGATGGCTACACCTTC. This gives the protein CATSISGGDGYTF.